The present T cell receptor (beta chain) was sequenced within a study of tumor and adjacent non-tumor tissue in lung cancer. The library came from three nested PCR rounds adapted from ARM-PCR protocols. TCRdb redid the calling of the multiplex PCR reads with MiXCR, one entry per CDR3 protein. Among approximately 120,000 distinct CDR3 sequences listed, 75% were seen once. Notes on this clonotype: One junction end does not reproduce the germline sequence, and a read error may be involved.

This CDR3 is 16 amino acids long. Germline CDR1 reads SGHAT; CDR2 reads FQDESV (reference sequence). This sample's RNA came from whole unsorted tissue. The material sequenced was lung tumor tissue. This sequence was found in a woman aged 55-70 years with non-small cell lung cancer. The chain has TRBV11-1 and TRBJ2-1; 11 nucleotides match TRBD2. CDR3 coding DNA: TGTGCCAACAGCCCACCATTAGCGGGAGGGTTCAATGAGCAGTTATTC. Translating it yields CANSPPLAGGFNEQLF.